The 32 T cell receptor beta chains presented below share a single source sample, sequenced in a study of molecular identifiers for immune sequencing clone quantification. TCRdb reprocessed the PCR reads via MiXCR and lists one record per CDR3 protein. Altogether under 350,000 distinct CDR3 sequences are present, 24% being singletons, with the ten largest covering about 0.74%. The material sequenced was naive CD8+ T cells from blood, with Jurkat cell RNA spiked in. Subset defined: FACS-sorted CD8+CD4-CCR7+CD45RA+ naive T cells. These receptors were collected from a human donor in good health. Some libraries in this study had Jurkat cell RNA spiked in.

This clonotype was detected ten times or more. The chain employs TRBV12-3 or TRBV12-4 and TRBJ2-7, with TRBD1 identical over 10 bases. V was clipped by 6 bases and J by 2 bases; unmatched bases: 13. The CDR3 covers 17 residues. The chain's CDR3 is CASSSGTGVSGAYEQYF. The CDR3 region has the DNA TGTGCCAGCAGCTCCGGGACAGGGGTCTCCGGCGCCTACGAGCAGTACTTC.

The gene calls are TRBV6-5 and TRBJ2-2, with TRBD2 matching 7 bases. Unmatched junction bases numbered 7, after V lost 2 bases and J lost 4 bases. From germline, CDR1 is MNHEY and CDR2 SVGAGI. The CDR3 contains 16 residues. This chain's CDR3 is CASSYRNIAGTGELFF. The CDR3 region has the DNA TGTGCCAGCAGTTACAGAAATATAGCGGGCACCGGGGAGCTGTTTTTT.

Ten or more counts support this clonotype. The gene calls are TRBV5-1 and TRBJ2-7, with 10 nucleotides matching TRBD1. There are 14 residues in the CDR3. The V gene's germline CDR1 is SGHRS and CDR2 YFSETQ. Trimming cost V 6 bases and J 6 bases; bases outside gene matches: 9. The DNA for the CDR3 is TGCGCCAGCACGCCCGGGACAGGGGCCCTCGAGCAGTACTTC. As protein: CASTPGTGALEQYF.

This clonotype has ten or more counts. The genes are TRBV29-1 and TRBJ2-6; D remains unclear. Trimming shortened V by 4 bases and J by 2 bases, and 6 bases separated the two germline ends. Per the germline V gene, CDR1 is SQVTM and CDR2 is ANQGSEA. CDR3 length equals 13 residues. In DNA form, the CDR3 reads TGCAGCGTTGGAGTCCCTGGGGCCAACGTCCTGACTTTC. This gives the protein CSVGVPGANVLTF.

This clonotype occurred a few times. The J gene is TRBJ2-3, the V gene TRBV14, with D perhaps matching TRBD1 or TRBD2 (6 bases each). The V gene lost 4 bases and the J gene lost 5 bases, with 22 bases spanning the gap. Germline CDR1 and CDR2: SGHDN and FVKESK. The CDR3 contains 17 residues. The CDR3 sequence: CASSPSPDGGLRDTQYF. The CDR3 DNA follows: TGTGCCAGCAGCCCATCACCCGATGGGGGGCTCAGAGATACGCAGTATTTT.

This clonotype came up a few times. The CDR3 nucleotides read TGTGCTAGTGGTTTGGCTACAGGAACGGACGAAAAACTGTTTTTT. This gives the protein CASGLATGTDEKLFF. V usage is TRBV12-5 and J usage is TRBJ1-4; D is perhaps TRBD1 (5 bases). This CDR3 region has 15 residues. Trimming took 1 base from V and 8 from J, leaving 14 bases between them. The germline CDR1 and CDR2 sequences are LGHNT and FRNRAP.

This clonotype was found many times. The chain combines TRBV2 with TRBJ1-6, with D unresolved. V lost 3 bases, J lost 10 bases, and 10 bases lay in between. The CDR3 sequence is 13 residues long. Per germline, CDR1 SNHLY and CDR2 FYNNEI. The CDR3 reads CASSDGGGSPLHF. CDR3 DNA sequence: TGTGCCAGCAGTGACGGCGGAGGGTCACCCCTCCACTTT.

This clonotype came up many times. The DNA of the CDR3 is TGTGCCAGCAGTGAACTGGGGGCTGACATTCAGTACTTC. Translating it yields CASSELGADIQYF. The chain carries TRBV6-1 and TRBJ2-4; perhaps TRBD1 as D (6 bases). The CDR3 extends over 13 amino acids. V was cut by 2 bases and J by 8 bases, with 10 bases left in between. CDR1 is MNHNS, CDR2 SASEGT, per germline.

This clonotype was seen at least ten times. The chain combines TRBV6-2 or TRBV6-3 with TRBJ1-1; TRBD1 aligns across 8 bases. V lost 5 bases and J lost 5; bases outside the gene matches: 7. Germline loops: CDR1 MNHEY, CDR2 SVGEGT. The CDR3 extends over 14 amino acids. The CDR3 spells CASSRTGLGTEAFF. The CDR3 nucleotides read TGTGCCAGCAGTCGGACAGGGCTCGGGACTGAAGCTTTCTTT.

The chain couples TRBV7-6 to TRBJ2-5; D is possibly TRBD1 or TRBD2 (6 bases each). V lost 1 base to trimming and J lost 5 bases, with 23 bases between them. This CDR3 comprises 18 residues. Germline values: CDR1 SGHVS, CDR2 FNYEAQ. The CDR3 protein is CASSLDPTSPGESETQYF. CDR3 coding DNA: TGTGCCAGCAGCTTAGATCCCACTAGCCCAGGGGAGAGTGAGACCCAGTACTTC. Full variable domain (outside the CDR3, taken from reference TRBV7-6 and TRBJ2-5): GAGVSQSPRYKVTKRGQDVALRCDPISGHVSLYWYRQALGQGPEFLTYFNYEAQQDKSGLPNDRFSAERPEGSISTLTIQRTEQRDSAMYRCASSLDPTSPGESETQYFGPGTRLLVL.

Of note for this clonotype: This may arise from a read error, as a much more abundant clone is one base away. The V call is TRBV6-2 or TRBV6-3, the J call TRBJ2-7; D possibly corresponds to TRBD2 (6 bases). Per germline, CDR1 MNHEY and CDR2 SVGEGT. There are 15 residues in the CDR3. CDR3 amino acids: CAGSFRRNGEDEQYF. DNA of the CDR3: TGTGCCGGCAGTTTCCGGCGTAACGGGGAGGACGAGCAGTACTTC.

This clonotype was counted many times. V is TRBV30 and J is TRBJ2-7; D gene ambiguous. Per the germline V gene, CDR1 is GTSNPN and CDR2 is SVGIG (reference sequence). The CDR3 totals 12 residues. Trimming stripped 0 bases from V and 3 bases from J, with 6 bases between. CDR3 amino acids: CAWSVSGYEQYF. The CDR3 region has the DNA TGTGCCTGGAGTGTATCTGGCTACGAGCAGTACTTC. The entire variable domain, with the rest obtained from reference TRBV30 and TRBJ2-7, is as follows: SQTIHQWPATLVQPVGSPLSLECTVEGTSNPNLYWYRQAAGRGLQLLFYSVGIGQISSEVPQNLSASRPQDRQFILSSKKLLLSDSGFYLCAWSVSGYEQYFGPGTRLTVT.

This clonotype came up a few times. CDR3 nucleotide sequence: TGTGCCTGGGGTACCGGGACAGGGAACACCGGGGAGCTGTTTTTT. Translated, it gives CAWGTGTGNTGELFF. The chain combines TRBV30 with TRBJ2-2; TRBD1 matches at 8 bases. Germline V CDR1 and CDR2: GTSNPN, SVGIG (reference sequence). The CDR3 runs to 15 residues. The ends lost 5 bases at V and 1 base at J; junction bases unmatched: 6. Full variable domain (outside the CDR3, taken from reference TRBV30 and TRBJ2-2): SQTIHQWPATLVQPVGSPLSLECTVEGTSNPNLYWYRQAAGRGLQLLFYSVGIGQISSEVPQNLSASRPQDRQFILSSKKLLLSDSGFYLCAWGTGTGNTGELFFGEGSRLTVL.

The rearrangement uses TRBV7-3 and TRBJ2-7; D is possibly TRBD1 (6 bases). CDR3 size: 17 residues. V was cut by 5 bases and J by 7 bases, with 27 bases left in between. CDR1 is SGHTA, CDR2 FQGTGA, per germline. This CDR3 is CASSPPRDVGGQGEQYF. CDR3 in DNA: TGTGCCAGCAGCCCCCCACGTGACGTAGGAGGTCAGGGGGAGCAGTACTTC.

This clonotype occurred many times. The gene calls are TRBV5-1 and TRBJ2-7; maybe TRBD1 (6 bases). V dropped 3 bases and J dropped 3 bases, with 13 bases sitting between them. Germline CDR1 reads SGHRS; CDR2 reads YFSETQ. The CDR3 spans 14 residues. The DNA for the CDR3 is TGCGCCAGCAGCTCCCGGGACAACAACTACGAGCAGTACTTC. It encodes CASSSRDNNYEQYF.

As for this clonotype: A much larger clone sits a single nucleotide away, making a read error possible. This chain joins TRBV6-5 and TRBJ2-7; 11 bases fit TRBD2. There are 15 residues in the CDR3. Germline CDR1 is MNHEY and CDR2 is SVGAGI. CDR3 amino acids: CASSYGASGGYEPYF. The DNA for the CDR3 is TGTGCCAGCAGTTACGGGGCTAGCGGGGGGTACGAGCCGTACTTC.

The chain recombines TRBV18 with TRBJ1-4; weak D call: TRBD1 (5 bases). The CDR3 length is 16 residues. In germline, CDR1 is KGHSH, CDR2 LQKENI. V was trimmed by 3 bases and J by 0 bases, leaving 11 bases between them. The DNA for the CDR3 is TGTGCCAGCTCACCCAAGGGGAGGGCAACTAATGAAAAACTGTTTTTT. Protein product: CASSPKGRATNEKLFF.

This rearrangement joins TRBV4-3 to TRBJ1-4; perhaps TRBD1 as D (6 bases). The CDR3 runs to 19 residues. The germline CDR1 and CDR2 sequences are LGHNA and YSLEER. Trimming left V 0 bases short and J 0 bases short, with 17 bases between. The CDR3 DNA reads TGCGCCAGCAGCCAAGAATTTTTCGGGGGACACCCAACTAATGAAAAACTGTTTTTT. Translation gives CASSQEFFGGHPTNEKLFF.

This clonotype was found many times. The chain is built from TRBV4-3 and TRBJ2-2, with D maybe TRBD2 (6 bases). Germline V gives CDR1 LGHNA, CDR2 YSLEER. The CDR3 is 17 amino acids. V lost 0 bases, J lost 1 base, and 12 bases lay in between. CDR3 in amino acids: CASSQDLLAVNTGELFF. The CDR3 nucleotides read TGCGCCAGCAGCCAAGATCTTTTAGCGGTGAACACCGGGGAGCTGTTTTTT.

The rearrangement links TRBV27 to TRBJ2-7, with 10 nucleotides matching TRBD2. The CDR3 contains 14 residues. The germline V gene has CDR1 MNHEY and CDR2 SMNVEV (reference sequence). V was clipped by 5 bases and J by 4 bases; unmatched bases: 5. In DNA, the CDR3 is TGTGCCAGCAGTCCTAGCGGGAGTCAGTACGAGCAGTACTTC. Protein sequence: CASSPSGSQYEQYF.

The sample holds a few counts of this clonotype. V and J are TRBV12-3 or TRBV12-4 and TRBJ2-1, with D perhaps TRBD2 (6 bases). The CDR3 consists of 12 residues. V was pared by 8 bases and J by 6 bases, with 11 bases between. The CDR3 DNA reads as TGTGCCAGCGGGGAGGTTTTCAATGAGCAGTTCTTC. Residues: CASGEVFNEQFF.

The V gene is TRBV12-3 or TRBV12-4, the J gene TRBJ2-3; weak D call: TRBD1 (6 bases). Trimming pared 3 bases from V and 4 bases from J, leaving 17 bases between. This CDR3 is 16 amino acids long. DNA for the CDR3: TGTGCCAGCAGTTTTGAAAGGGGTCAGGGGCCAGATACGCAGTATTTT. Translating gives CASSFERGQGPDTQYF.

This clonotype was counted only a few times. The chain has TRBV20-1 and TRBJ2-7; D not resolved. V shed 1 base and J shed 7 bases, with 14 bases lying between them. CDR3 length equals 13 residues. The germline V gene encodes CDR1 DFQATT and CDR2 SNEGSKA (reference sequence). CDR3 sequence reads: CSARVRPLREQYF. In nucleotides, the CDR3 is TGCAGTGCTAGAGTCAGGCCTCTACGGGAGCAGTACTTC.

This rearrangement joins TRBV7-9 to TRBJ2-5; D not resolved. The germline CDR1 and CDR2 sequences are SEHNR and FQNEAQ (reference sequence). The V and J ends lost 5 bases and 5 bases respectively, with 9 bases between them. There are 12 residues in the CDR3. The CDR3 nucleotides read TGTGCCAGCAGCCAAGGAACGGAGACCCAGTACTTC. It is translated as CASSQGTETQYF.

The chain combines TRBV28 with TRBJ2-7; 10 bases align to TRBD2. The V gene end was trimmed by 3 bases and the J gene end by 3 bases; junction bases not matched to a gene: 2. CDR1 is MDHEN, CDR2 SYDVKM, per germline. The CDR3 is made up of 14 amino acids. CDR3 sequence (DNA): TGTGCCAGCAGTTTCCAGCGGGGGGGCTACGAGCAGTACTTC. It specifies CASSFQRGGYEQYF.

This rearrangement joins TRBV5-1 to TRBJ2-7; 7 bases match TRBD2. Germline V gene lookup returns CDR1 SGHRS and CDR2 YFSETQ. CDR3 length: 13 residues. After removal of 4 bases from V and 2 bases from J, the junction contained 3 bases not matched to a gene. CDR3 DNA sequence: TGCGCCAGCAGCGGCGGGACTACCTACGAGCAGTACTTC. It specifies CASSGGTTYEQYF.

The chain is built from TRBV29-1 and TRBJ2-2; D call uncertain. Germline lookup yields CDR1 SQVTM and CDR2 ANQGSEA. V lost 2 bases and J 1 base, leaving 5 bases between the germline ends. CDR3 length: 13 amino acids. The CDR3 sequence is CSVEKENTGELFF. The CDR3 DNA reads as TGCAGCGTTGAAAAGGAGAACACCGGGGAGCTGTTTTTT.

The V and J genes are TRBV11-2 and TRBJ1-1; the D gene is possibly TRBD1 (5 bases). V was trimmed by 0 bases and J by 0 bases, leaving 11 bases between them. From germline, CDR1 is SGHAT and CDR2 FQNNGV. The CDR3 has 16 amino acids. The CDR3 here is CASSLESDTLNTEAFF. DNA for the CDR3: TGTGCCAGCAGCTTAGAATCGGACACCTTGAACACTGAAGCTTTCTTT.

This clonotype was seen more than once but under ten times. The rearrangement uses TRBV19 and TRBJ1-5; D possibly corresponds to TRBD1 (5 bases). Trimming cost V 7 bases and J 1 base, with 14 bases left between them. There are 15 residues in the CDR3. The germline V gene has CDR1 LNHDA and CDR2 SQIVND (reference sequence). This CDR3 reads CASISGTRSNQPQHF. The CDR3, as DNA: TGTGCCAGTATCTCAGGGACTAGGAGCAATCAGCCCCAGCATTTT.

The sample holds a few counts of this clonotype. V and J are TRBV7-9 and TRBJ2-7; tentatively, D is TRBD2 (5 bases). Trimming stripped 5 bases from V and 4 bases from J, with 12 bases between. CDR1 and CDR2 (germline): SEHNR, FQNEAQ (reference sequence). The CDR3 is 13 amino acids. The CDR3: CASSPEERYEQYF. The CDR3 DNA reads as TGTGCCAGCAGCCCAGAGGAGCGGTACGAGCAGTACTTC.

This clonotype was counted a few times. Here the CDR3 DNA reads TGCGCCAGCAGCCCTTGGTCAGGGCCCACAGATACGCAGTATTTT. Translated, it gives CASSPWSGPTDTQYF. J is TRBJ2-3 and V is TRBV5-1; D possibly corresponds to TRBD1 (5 bases). This CDR3 contains 15 residues. Germline assignment: CDR1 SGHRS and CDR2 YFSETQ. Trimming removed 4 bases at V and 2 bases at J, with 14 bases between.

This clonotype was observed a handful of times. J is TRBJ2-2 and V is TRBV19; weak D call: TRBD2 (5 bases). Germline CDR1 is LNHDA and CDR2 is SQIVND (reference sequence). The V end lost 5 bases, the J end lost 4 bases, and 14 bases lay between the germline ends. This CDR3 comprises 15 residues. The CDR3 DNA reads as TGTGCCAGTAGTTCGGGCCACCGGGGCACCGGGGAGCTGTTTTTT. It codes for CASSSGHRGTGELFF.